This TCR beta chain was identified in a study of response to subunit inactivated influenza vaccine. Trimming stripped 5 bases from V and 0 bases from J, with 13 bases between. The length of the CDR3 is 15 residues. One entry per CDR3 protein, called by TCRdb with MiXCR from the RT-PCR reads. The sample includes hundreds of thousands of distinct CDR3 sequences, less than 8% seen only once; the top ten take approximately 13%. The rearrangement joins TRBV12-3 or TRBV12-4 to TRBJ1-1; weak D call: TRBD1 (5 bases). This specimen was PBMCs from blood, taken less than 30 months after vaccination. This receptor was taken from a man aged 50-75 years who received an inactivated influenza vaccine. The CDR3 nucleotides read TGTGCCAGCAGTCCCCCCGGGACCGTGAACACTGAAGCTTTCTTT. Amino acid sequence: CASSPPGTVNTEAFF.